These 6 T cell receptor beta chains were all obtained from the same sample, sequenced in a study of CD8 T cells in ankylosing spondylitis. TCRdb re-derived calls from the 5' RACE reads in MiXCR, one entry per CDR3 protein. The sample yields more than 60,000 distinct CDR3 sequences, approximately 5% seen once. The material sequenced was blood, either unsorted or a sorted T cell fraction (not recorded which). The receptors were gathered from a male donor with ankylosing spondylitis or in good health (not recorded which).

This clonotype was picked up many times. V usage is TRBV5-1 and J usage is TRBJ1-4; possibly TRBD1 for D (5 bases). Trimming pared 4 bases from V and 5 bases from J, leaving 12 bases between. The CDR3 is made up of 14 amino acids. From germline, CDR1 is SGHRS and CDR2 YFSETQ. The CDR3 here is CASSRDGLNEKLFF. The DNA for the CDR3 is TGCGCCAGCAGCCGGGACGGTTTAAATGAAAAACTGTTTTTT. Combining the CDR3 with reference TRBV5-1 and TRBJ1-4 gives the whole variable domain KAGVTQTPRYLIKTRGQQVTLSCSPISGHRSVSWYQQTPGQGLQFLFEYFSETQRNKGNFPGRFSGRQFSNSRSEMNVSTLELGDSALYLCASSRDGLNEKLFFGSGTQLSVL.

This clonotype was observed many times. This sequence joins TRBV20-1 and TRBJ2-3; TRBD1 matches 10 bases. CDR3 length equals 16 residues. V was clipped by 5 bases and J by 4 bases; unmatched bases: 12. Per germline, CDR1 DFQATT and CDR2 SNEGSKA (reference sequence). The CDR3 loop is CSASPDRGNLSDTQYF. The DNA of the CDR3 is TGCAGTGCTTCACCGGACAGGGGGAATTTGTCAGATACGCAGTATTTT.

This clonotype was seen ten or more times. V and J are TRBV21-1 and TRBJ1-6; TRBD1, the table's D call, was not compared with the DNA. TRBV21-1 is described as a pseudogene. This CDR3 is 20 amino acids long. The DNA of the CDR3 is TGTGCCAGCAGCAAAGTGATTCGACAGCTAATAATTGGTTATAATTCACCCCTCCACTTT. It is translated as CASSKVIRQLIIGYNSPLHF.

Many counts were recorded for this clonotype. This chain joins TRBV5-1 and TRBJ2-1, with TRBD1 matching over 7 bases. From germline, CDR1 is SGHRS and CDR2 YFSETQ. V lost 0 bases and J lost 2; bases outside the gene matches: 5. The CDR3 loop spans 16 amino acids. The CDR3 DNA follows: TGCGCCAGCAGCTTGGGTGGGACAGCAACCTACAATGAGCAGTTCTTC. Protein: CASSLGGTATYNEQFF.

In its sample, this clonotype was seen many times. The V gene is TRBV6-2 or TRBV6-3, the J gene TRBJ1-2; 10 bases are shared with TRBD1. V lost 0 bases to trimming and J lost 3 bases; unmatched junction nucleotides: 7. The CDR3 loop spans 17 amino acids. CDR1 is MNHEY and CDR2 is SVGEGT in the germline V gene. As DNA, the CDR3 is TGTGCCAGCAGTTACTCGAGATGGGACAGGGGAGACTATGGCTACACCTTC. Translating it yields CASSYSRWDRGDYGYTF.

This clonotype was seen repeatedly, ten times or more. V is TRBV7-8 and J is TRBJ2-2; weak D call: TRBD2 (7 bases). The germline V and J ends were trimmed by 1 base and 3 bases, with 12 bases remaining between them. CDR3 length: 16 residues. CDR1 is SGHVS, CDR2 FQNEAQ, per germline. CDR3 nucleotides: TGTGCCAGCAGCTTAGTGGGGGGGGCGGACACCGGGGAGCTGTTTTTT. Its translation: CASSLVGGADTGELFF.